These T cell receptor beta chains were read from a single sample in a study of cytomegalovirus exposure and HLA in healthy donors. Only in-frame clones appear in the TCRdb table, and some are missing; sequencing was by immunoSEQ multiplex PCR. The sample includes fewer than 200,000 clones, roughly four fifths of them seen just once. Sequencing used PBMCs. The receptors were gathered from a man aged 45-65 years in good health and CMV-seropositive. CDR3s include the opening cysteine and the closing phenylalanine or tryptophan. Each record gives: CDR3 protein, CDR3 DNA, clone size, J gene, D gene, V gene. D genes are given only for firm matches. Size is stated for part of the rows, as once, few or many counts, or as a class when the clone is expanded.

CDR3aa: CASRLTGTSGESSYNEQFF
CDR3nt: TGTGCAAGTCGCTTAACCGGGACTAGCGGGGAAAGCTCCTACAATGAGCAGTTCTTC
abundance: .
j_gene: TRBJ2-1
d_gene: .
v_gene: TRBV12-2

CDR3aa: CASSLDPGWNEQFF
CDR3nt: TGTGCCAGCAGCTTAGACCCAGGGTGGAATGAGCAGTTCTTC
abundance: .
j_gene: TRBJ2-1
d_gene: .
v_gene: TRBV7-2

CDR3aa: CASSPPSRARETQYF
CDR3nt: TGTGCCAGCTCACCACCCTCCAGGGCGCGGGAGACCCAGTACTTC
abundance: .
j_gene: TRBJ2-5
d_gene: .
v_gene: TRBV18

CDR3aa: CASRSESSYNEQFF
CDR3nt: TGTGCCAGCAGGAGCGAGAGCTCCTACAATGAGCAGTTCTTC
abundance: .
j_gene: TRBJ2-1
d_gene: .
v_gene: TRBV2

CDR3aa: CASRESGDKQYF
CDR3nt: TGTGCCAGCAGGGAATCAGGGGACAAGCAGTATTTT
abundance: .
j_gene: TRBJ2-3
d_gene: .
v_gene: TRBV6-1

CDR3aa: CASSLVGGVTSSREQYF
CDR3nt: TGCGCCAGCAGCTTGGTCGGAGGCGTTACCTCCTCTAGGGAGCAGTACTTC
abundance: .
j_gene: TRBJ2-7
d_gene: .
v_gene: TRBV5-1

CDR3aa: CASSLEDGVAEAFF
CDR3nt: TGTGCCAGCAGCTTAGAGGACGGGGTGGCTGAAGCTTTCTTT
abundance: .
j_gene: TRBJ1-1
d_gene: .
v_gene: TRBV7-2

CDR3aa: CASSVAASVSNNEQFF
CDR3nt: TGTGCCAGCAGCGTAGCGGCTAGCGTTTCAAACAATGAGCAGTTCTTC
abundance: once
j_gene: TRBJ2-1
d_gene: .
v_gene: TRBV9

CDR3aa: CATISRDRVLGYSYEQYF
CDR3nt: TGTGCCACCATCTCCCGGGACAGGGTTTTGGGGTACTCCTACGAGCAGTACTTC
abundance: .
j_gene: TRBJ2-7
d_gene: TRBD1
v_gene: TRBV2

CDR3aa: CASSPRTEGTGELFF
CDR3nt: TGCGCCAGCAGCCCCCGGACGGAGGGAACCGGGGAGCTGTTTTTT
abundance: .
j_gene: TRBJ2-2
d_gene: .
v_gene: TRBV4-1

CDR3aa: CASSLVADQETQYF
CDR3nt: TGTGCCAGCAGCTTAGTGGCAGATCAAGAGACCCAGTACTTC
abundance: .
j_gene: TRBJ2-5
d_gene: .
v_gene: TRBV7-9

CDR3aa: CASKASGQETQYF
CDR3nt: TGTGCCAGCAAGGCTAGCGGACAAGAGACCCAGTACTTC
abundance: .
j_gene: TRBJ2-5
d_gene: TRBD2
v_gene: TRBV2

CDR3aa: CASAGTDPYEQYF
CDR3nt: TGTGCCAGCGCCGGGACAGACCCCTACGAGCAGTACTTC
abundance: once
j_gene: TRBJ2-7
d_gene: TRBD1
v_gene: TRBV19

CDR3aa: CAISESVSVSNQPQHF
CDR3nt: TGTGCCATCAGTGAGTCGGTGTCAGTTAGCAATCAGCCCCAGCATTTT
abundance: .
j_gene: TRBJ1-5
d_gene: .
v_gene: TRBV10-3

CDR3aa: CASSVRVGIQYF
CDR3nt: TGTGCCAGCAGTGTCAGGGTCGGCATTCAGTACTTC
abundance: .
j_gene: TRBJ2-4
d_gene: .
v_gene: TRBV28

CDR3aa: CASTWGQISNQPQHF
CDR3nt: TGTGCCAGTACCTGGGGACAGATTAGCAATCAGCCCCAGCATTTT
abundance: once
j_gene: TRBJ1-5
d_gene: TRBD1
v_gene: TRBV19

CDR3aa: CASSTGTGAEKLFF
CDR3nt: TGTGCCAGCAGTACCGGGACAGGGGCCGAAAAACTGTTTTTT
abundance: .
j_gene: TRBJ1-4
d_gene: TRBD1
v_gene: TRBV28

CDR3aa: CASSPEAGALYSGANVLTF
CDR3nt: TGCGCCAGCAGCCCCGAGGCGGGAGCACTCTACTCTGGGGCCAACGTCCTGACTTTC
abundance: .
j_gene: TRBJ2-6
d_gene: TRBD2
v_gene: TRBV4-3

CDR3aa: CASSQNAGGGTEAFF
CDR3nt: TGTGCCAGCAGCCAGAATGCAGGGGGCGGCACTGAAGCTTTCTTT
abundance: .
j_gene: TRBJ1-1
d_gene: TRBD1
v_gene: TRBV14

CDR3aa: CASSFDRFNQPQHF
CDR3nt: TGTGCCAGCAGTTTTGACAGATTCAATCAGCCCCAGCATTTT
abundance: .
j_gene: TRBJ1-5
d_gene: .
v_gene: TRBV2

CDR3aa: CASSLHQAEAFF
CDR3nt: TGTGCCAGCAGCCTTCACCAGGCTGAAGCTTTCTTT
abundance: few
j_gene: TRBJ1-1
d_gene: .
v_gene: TRBV11-1

CDR3aa: CASTPFGTGNEKLFF
CDR3nt: TGTGCCAGTACCCCCTTCGGGACAGGCAATGAAAAACTGTTTTTT
abundance: few
j_gene: TRBJ1-4
d_gene: TRBD1
v_gene: TRBV19

CDR3aa: CASSYAQGSYEQYF
CDR3nt: TGTGCCAGCAGCTATGCCCAGGGCTCCTACGAGCAGTACTTC
abundance: .
j_gene: TRBJ2-7
d_gene: .
v_gene: TRBV7-3

CDR3aa: CASSDTREGTNYGYTF
CDR3nt: TGTGCCAGCAGTGACACGAGAGAGGGGACAAACTATGGCTACACCTTC
abundance: once
j_gene: TRBJ1-2
d_gene: .
v_gene: TRBV2

CDR3aa: CASSLMAGQLYEQYF
CDR3nt: TGTGCCAGCAGCTTAATGGCAGGGCAATTGTACGAGCAGTACTTC
abundance: .
j_gene: TRBJ2-7
d_gene: .
v_gene: TRBV7-3

CDR3aa: CASSPASSGTGSEKLFF
CDR3nt: TGTGCCAGCTCACCTGCATCCTCCGGGACAGGGAGTGAAAAACTGTTTTTT
abundance: once
j_gene: TRBJ1-4
d_gene: TRBD1
v_gene: TRBV18

CDR3aa: CASSLMREARIETQYF
CDR3nt: TGTGCCAGCAGCTTGATGCGGGAGGCTAGGATCGAGACCCAGTACTTC
abundance: .
j_gene: TRBJ2-5
d_gene: TRBD2
v_gene: TRBV5-4

CDR3aa: CASSSQGAFYEQYF
CDR3nt: TGTGCCAGCAGTTCTCAGGGGGCCTTCTACGAGCAGTACTTC
abundance: .
j_gene: TRBJ2-7
d_gene: TRBD1
v_gene: TRBV7-2

CDR3aa: CAIVLPGSGGGDTQYF
CDR3nt: TGTGCCATCGTACTCCCGGGTAGCGGGGGAGGAGATACGCAGTATTTT
abundance: once
j_gene: TRBJ2-3
d_gene: TRBD2
v_gene: TRBV2

CDR3aa: CASSADSSTDTQYF
CDR3nt: TGTGCCAGCAGCGCGGACAGCAGCACAGATACGCAGTATTTT
abundance: .
j_gene: TRBJ2-3
d_gene: .
v_gene: TRBV9

CDR3aa: CASSLMAGTNTEAFF
CDR3nt: TGTGCCAGCAGCTTAATGGCAGGGACTAACACTGAAGCTTTCTTT
abundance: .
j_gene: TRBJ1-1
d_gene: .
v_gene: TRBV7-3

CDR3aa: CASSLGTKNYQETQYF
CDR3nt: TGCGCCAGCAGCTTGGGTACTAAGAACTACCAAGAGACCCAGTACTTC
abundance: .
j_gene: TRBJ2-5
d_gene: .
v_gene: TRBV5-1

CDR3aa: CAWKLAVHNEQFF
CDR3nt: TGTGCCTGGAAACTAGCTGTCCACAATGAGCAGTTCTTC
abundance: .
j_gene: TRBJ2-1
d_gene: .
v_gene: TRBV30

CDR3aa: CAISGGDRPGPNEQFF
CDR3nt: TGTGCCATCAGTGGGGGGGACAGGCCTGGCCCCAATGAGCAGTTCTTC
abundance: .
j_gene: TRBJ2-1
d_gene: TRBD1
v_gene: TRBV10-3

CDR3aa: CASSDTGLADYGYTF
CDR3nt: TGCGCCAGCAGTGATACAGGGTTGGCAGACTATGGCTACACCTTC
abundance: once
j_gene: TRBJ1-2
d_gene: .
v_gene: TRBV5-1

CDR3aa: CASSLGGLGLQETQYF
CDR3nt: TGTGCCAGCAGCTTAGGAGGACTAGGCCTCCAAGAGACCCAGTACTTC
abundance: .
j_gene: TRBJ2-5
d_gene: TRBD2
v_gene: TRBV11-2